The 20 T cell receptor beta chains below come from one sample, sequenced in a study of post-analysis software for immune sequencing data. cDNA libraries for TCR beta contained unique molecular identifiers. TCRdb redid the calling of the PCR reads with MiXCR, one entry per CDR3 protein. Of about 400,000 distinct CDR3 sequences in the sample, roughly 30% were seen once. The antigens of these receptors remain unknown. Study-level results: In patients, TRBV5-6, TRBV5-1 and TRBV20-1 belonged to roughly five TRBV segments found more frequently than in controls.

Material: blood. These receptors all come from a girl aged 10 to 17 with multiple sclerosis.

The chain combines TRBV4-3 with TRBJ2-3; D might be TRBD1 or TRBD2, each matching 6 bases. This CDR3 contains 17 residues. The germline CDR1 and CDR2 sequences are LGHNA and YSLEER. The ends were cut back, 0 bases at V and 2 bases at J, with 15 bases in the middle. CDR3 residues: CASSQDSTGAYTDTQYF. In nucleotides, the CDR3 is TGCGCCAGCAGCCAAGATTCGACGGGGGCCTACACAGATACGCAGTATTTT.

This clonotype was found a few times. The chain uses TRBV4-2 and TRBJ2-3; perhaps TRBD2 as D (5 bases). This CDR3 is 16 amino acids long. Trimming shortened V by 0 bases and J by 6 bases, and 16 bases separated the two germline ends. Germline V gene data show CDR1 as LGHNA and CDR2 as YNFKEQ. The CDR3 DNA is TGTGCCAGCAGCCAAGATCTGGGGATAGCGAGGGATACGCAGTATTTT. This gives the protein CASSQDLGIARDTQYF.

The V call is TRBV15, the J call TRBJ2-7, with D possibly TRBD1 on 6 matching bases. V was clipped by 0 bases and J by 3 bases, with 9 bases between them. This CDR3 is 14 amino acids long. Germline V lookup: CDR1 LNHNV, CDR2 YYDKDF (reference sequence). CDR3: CATSRDGGSYEQYF. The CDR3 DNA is TGTGCCACCAGCAGAGATGGGGGCAGCTACGAGCAGTACTTC.

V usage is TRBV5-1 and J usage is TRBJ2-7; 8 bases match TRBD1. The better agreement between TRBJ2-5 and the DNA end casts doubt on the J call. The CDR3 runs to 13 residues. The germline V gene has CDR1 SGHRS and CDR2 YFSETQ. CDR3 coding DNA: TGCGCCAGTTCGACAGGGGCGTGGGAGACCCAGTACTTC. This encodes CASSTGAWETQYF.

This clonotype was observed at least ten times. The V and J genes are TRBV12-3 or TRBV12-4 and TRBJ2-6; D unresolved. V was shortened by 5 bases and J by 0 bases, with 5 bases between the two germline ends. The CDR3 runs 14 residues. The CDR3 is CASSINSGANVLTF. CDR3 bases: TGTGCCAGCAGTATAAACTCTGGGGCCAACGTCCTGACTTTC.

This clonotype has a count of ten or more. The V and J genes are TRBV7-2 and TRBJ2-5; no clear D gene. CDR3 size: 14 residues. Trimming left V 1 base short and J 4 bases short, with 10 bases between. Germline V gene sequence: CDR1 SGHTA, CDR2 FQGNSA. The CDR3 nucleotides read TGTGCCAGCAGCTTAGGAGGCGTACGAGAGACCCAGTACTTC. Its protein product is CASSLGGVRETQYF.

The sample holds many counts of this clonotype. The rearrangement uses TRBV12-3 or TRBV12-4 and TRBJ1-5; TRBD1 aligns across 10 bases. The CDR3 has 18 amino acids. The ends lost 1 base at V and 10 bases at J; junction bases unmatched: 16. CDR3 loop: CASSLGSGTGTGVGPQHF. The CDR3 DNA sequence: TGTGCCAGCAGTTTAGGAAGCGGGACGGGGACAGGGGTCGGTCCCCAGCATTTT.

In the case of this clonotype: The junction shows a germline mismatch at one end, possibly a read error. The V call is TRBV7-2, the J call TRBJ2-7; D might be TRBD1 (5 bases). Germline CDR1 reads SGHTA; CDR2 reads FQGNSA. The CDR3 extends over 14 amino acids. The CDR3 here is CASNLVSGYGEQYF. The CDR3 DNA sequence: TGTGCCAGCAACTTAGTGTCAGGGTACGGCGAGCAGTACTTC.

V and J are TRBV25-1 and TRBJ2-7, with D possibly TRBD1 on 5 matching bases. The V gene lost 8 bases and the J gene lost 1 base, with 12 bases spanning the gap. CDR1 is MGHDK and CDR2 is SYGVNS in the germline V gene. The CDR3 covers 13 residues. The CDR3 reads CASRPDSSYEQYF. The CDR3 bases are TGTGCCAGCCGGCCTGACAGTTCCTACGAGCAGTACTTC.

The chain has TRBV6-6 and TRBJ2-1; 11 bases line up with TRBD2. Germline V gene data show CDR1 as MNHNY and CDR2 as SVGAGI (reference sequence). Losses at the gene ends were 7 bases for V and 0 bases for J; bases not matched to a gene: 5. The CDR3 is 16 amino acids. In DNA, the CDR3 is TGTGCCAGCATAAATAGCGGGGGGGACTCCTACAATGAGCAGTTCTTC. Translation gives CASINSGGDSYNEQFF.

CDR3 region: CASTGLAGGGRQFF. CDR3 nucleotides: TGTGCCAGCACCGGACTAGCGGGGGGAGGTAGGCAGTTCTTC. V usage is TRBV2 and J usage is TRBJ2-1; 14 nucleotides align to TRBD2. The CDR3 length is 14 residues. After removal of 7 bases from V and 12 bases from J, the junction contained 8 bases not matched to a gene. CDR1 and CDR2 from the germline V gene are SNHLY and FYNNEI.

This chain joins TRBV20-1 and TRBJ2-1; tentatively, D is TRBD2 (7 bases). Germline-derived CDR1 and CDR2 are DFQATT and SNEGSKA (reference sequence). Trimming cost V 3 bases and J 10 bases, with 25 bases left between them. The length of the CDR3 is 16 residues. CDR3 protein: CSASPLSSGGLYEQFF. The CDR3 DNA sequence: TGCAGTGCTAGCCCCCTCTCTTCGGGGGGCCTATACGAGCAGTTCTTC.

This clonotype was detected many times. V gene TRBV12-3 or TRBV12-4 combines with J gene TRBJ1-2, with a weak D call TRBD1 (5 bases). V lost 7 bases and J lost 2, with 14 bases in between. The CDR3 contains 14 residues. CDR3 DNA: TGTGCCAGCACCTACGGAAGGGGAAACTATGGCTACACCTTC. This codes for CASTYGRGNYGYTF.

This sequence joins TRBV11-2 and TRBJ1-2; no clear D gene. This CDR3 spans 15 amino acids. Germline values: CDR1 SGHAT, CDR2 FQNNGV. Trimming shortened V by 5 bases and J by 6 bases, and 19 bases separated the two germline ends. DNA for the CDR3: TGTGCCAGCAGCCTCACCTTCTTGGACGGGGATGGCTACACCTTC. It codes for CASSLTFLDGDGYTF. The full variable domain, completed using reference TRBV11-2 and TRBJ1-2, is EAGVAQSPRYKIIEKRQSVAFWCNPISGHATLYWYQQILGQGPKLLIQFQNNGVVDDSQLPKDRFSAERLKGVDSTLKIQPAKLEDSAVYLCASSLTFLDGDGYTFGSGTRLTVV.

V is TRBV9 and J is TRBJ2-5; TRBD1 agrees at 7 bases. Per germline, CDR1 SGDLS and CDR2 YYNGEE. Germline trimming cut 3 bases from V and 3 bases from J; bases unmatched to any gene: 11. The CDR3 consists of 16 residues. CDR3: CASSASKDRRKETQYF. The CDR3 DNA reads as TGTGCCAGCAGCGCATCAAAGGACAGGAGAAAAGAGACCCAGTACTTC.

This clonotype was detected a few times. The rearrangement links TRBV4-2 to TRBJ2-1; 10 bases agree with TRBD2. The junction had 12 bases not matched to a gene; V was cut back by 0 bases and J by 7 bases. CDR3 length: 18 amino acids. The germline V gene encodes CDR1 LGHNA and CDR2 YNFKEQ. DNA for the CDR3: TGTGCCAGCAGCCAAGATGGTGCCGGGACTAGCGAAGGGAATGAGCAGTTCTTC. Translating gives CASSQDGAGTSEGNEQFF.

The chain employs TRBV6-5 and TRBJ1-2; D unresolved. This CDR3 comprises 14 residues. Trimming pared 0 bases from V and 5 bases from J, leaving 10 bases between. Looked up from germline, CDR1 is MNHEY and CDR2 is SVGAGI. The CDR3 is CASSYSTSTYGYTF. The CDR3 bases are TGTGCCAGCAGTTACTCGACCTCTACTTATGGCTACACCTTC.

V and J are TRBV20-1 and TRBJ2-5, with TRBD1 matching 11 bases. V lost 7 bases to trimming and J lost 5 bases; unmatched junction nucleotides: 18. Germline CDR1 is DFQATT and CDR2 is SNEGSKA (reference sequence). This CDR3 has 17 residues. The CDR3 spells CSVWTGGSYMAMETQYF. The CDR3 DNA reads TGCAGTGTATGGACAGGGGGCTCATACATGGCGATGGAGACCCAGTACTTC.

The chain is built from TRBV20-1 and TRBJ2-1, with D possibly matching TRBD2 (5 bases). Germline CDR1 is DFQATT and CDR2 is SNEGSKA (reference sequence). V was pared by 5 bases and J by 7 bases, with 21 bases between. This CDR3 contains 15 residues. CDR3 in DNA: TGCAGTGCTCACTACCTTCAGAACGGGGTAAATGAGCAGTTCTTC. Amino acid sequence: CSAHYLQNGVNEQFF.

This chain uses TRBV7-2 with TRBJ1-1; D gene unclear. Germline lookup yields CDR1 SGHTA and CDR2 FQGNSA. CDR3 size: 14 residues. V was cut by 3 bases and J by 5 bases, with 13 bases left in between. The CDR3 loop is CASSLQGSPTEAFF. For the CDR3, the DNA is TGTGCCAGCAGCTTGCAAGGGAGTCCAACTGAAGCTTTCTTT.